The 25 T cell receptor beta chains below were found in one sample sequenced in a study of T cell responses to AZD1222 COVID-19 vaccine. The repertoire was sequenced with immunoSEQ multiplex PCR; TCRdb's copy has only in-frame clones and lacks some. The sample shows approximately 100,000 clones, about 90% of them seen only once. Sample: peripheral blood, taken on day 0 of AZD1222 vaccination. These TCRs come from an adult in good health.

DNA of the CDR3: TGTGCCAGCAGCGCTCGGATGGGGAATGAGCAGTTCTTC. Its translation: CASSARMGNEQFF. The V and J genes are TRBV9 and TRBJ2-1; unclear D gene. The CDR3 sequence is 13 residues long. CDR1 is SGDLS and CDR2 is YYNGEE in the germline V gene. Trimming shortened V by 3 bases and J by 7 bases, and 11 bases separated the two germline ends.

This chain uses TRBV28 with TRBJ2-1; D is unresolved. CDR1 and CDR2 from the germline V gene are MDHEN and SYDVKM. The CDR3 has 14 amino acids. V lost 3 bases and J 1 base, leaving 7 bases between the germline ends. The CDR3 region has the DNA TGTGCCAGCAGTTTTGTCCCATCCTACAATGAGCAGTTCTTC. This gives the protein CASSFVPSYNEQFF.

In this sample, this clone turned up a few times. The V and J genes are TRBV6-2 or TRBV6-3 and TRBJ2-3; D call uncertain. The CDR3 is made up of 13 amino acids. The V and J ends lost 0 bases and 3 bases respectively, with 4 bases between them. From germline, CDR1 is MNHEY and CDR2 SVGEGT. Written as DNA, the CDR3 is TGTGCCAGCAGTTACTCGGAGACAGATACGCAGTATTTT. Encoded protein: CASSYSETDTQYF.

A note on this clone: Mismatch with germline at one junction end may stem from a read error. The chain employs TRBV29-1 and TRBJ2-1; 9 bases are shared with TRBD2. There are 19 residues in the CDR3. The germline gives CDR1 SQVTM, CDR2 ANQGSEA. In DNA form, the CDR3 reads TGCAGCGTTGAGGTGGCTAGCGGGAAAGATCAGGTGTCCTATAATGAGCAGTTCTTC. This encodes CSVEVASGKDQVSYNEQFF.

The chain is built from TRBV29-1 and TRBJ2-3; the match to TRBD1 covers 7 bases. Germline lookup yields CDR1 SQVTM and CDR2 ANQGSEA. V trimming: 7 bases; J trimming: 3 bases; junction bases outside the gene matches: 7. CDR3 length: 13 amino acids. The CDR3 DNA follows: TGCAGCGGAGAACAGGGGACGACAGATACGCAGTATTTT. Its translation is CSGEQGTTDTQYF.

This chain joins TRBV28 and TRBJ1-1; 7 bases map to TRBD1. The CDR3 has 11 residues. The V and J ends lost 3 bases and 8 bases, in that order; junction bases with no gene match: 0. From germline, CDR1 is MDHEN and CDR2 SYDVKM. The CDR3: CASSLGQEAFF. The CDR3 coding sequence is TGTGCCAGCAGTTTGGGACAGGAAGCTTTCTTT.

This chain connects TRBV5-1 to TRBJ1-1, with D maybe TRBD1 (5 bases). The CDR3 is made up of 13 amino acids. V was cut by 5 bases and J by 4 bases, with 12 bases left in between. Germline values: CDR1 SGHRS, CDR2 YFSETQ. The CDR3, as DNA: TGCGCCAGCAGAAAGATCGGGGGCACTGAAGCTTTCTTT. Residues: CASRKIGGTEAFF.

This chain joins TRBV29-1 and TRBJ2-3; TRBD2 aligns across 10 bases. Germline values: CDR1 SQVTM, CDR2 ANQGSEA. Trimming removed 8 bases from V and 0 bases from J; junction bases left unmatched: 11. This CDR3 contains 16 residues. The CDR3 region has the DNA TGCAGCTCCGGAGCAGGAGCGGGAGGGAGCACAGATACGCAGTATTTT. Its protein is CSSGAGAGGSTDTQYF.

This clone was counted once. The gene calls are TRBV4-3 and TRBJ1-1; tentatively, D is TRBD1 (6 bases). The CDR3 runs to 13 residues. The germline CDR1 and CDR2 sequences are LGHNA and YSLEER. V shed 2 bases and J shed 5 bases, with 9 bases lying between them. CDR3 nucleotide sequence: TGCGCCAGCAGCCAAAACAGGGAAACTGAAGCTTTCTTT. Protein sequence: CASSQNRETEAFF.

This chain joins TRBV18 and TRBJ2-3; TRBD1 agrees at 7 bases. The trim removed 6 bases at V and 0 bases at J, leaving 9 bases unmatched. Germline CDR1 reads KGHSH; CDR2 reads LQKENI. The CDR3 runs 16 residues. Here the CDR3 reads CASSRRTGASTDTQYF. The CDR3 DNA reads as TGTGCCAGCTCGCGCCGAACAGGGGCTAGCACAGATACGCAGTATTTT.

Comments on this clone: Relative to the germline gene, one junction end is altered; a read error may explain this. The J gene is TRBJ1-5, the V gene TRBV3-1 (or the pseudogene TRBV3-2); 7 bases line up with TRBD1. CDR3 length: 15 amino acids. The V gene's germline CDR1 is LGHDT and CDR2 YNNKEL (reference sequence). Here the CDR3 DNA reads TGTGCCAGCGGCCATTCACCAGGGGGTAATCAGCCCCAGCATTTT. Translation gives CASGHSPGGNQPQHF.

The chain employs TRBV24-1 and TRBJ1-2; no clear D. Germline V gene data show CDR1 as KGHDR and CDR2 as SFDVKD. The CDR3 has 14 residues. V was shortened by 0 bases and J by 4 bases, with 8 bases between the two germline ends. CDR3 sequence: CATSDLHGFYGYTF. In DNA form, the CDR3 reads TGTGCCACCAGTGATTTGCACGGGTTCTATGGCTACACCTTC.

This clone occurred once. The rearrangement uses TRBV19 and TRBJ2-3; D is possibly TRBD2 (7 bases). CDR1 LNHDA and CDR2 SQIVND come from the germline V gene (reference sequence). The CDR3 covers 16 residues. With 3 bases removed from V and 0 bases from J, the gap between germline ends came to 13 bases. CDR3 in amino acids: CASSIWGGLSTDTQYF. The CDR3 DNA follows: TGTGCCAGTAGTATTTGGGGGGGCCTCAGCACAGATACGCAGTATTTT. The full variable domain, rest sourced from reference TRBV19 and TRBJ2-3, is DGGITQSPKYLFRKEGQNVTLSCEQNLNHDAMYWYRQDPGQGLRLIYYSQIVNDFQKGDIAEGYSVSREKKESFPLTVTSAQKNPTAFYLCASSIWGGLSTDTQYFGPGTRLTVL.

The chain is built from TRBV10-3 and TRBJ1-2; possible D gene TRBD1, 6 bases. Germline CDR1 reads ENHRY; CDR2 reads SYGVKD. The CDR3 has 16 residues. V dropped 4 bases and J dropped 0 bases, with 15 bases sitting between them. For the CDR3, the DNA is TGTGCCATCAGTGCCATAGGGGGGCTAGCTAACTATGGCTACACCTTC. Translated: CAISAIGGLANYGYTF.

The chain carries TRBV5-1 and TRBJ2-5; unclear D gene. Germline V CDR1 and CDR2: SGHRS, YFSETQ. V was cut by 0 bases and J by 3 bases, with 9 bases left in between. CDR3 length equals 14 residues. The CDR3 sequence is CASSLARIEETQYF. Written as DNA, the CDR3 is TGCGCCAGCAGCTTGGCCCGGATAGAAGAGACCCAGTACTTC. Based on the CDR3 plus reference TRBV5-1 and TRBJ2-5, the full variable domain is KAGVTQTPRYLIKTRGQQVTLSCSPISGHRSVSWYQQTPGQGLQFLFEYFSETQRNKGNFPGRFSGRQFSNSRSEMNVSTLELGDSALYLCASSLARIEETQYFGPGTRLLVL.

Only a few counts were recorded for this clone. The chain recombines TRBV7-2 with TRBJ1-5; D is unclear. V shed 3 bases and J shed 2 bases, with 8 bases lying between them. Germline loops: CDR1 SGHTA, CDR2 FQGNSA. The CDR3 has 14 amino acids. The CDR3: CASSFSEGNQPQHF. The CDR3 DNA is TGTGCCAGCAGCTTTTCCGAAGGCAATCAGCCCCAGCATTTT.

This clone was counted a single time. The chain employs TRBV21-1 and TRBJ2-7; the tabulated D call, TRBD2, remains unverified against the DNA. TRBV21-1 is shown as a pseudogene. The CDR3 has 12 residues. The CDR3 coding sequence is TGTGCCAGCAGCACCACGGGATATAATCAGTACTTC. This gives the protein CASSTTGYNQYF.

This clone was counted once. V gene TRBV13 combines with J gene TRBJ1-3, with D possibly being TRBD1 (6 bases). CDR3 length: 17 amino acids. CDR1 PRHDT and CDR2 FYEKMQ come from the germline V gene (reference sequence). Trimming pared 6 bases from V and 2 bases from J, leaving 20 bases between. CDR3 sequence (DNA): TGTGCCAGCAGGAAACTGGTGGGGGGCGCAACTGGAAACACCATATATTTT. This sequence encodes CASRKLVGGATGNTIYF.

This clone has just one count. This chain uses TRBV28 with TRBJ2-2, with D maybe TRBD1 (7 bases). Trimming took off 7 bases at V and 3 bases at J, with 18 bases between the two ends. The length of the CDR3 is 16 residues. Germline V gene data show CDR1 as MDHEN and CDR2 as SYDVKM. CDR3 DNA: TGTGCCAGCACCGTGGGGGGACAGATGCACACCGGGGAGCTGTTTTTT. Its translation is CASTVGGQMHTGELFF.

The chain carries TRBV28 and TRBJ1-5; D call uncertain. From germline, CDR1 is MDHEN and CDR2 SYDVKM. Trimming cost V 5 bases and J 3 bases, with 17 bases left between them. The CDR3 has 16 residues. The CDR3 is CASSPIIWQNNQPQHF. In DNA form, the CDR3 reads TGTGCCAGCAGTCCTATAATTTGGCAGAACAATCAGCCCCAGCATTTT. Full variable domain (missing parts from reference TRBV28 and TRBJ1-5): DVKVTQSSRYLVKRTGEKVFLECVQDMDHENMFWYRQDPGLGLRLIYFSYDVKMKEKGDIPEGYSVSREKKERFSLILESASTNQTSMYLCASSPIIWQNNQPQHFGDGTRLSIL.

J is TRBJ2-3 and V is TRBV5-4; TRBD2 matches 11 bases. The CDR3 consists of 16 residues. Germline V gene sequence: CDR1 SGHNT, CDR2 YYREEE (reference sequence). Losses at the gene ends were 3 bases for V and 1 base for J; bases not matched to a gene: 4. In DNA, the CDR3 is TGTGCCAGCAGCTGGATAGCGGGAGGGGGCACAGATACGCAGTATTTT. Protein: CASSWIAGGGTDTQYF. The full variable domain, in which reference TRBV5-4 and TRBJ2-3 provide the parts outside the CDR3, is ETGVTQSPTHLIKTRGQQVTLRCSSQSGHNTVSWYQQALGQGPQFIFQYYREEENGRGNFPPRFSGLQFPNYSSELNVNALELDDSALYLCASSWIAGGGTDTQYFGPGTRLTVL.

The chain's CDR3 is CASSLALAGESYF. In nucleotides, the CDR3 is TGTGCCAGCAGCTTGGCACTAGCGGGAGAGTCGTACTTC. The chain is built from TRBV5-4 and TRBJ2-4, with 11 bases lining up with TRBD2. The CDR3 is made up of 13 amino acids. Germline V gene data show CDR1 as SGHNT and CDR2 as YYREEE (reference sequence). V dropped 0 bases and J dropped 15; count of bases not matched to a gene: 5.

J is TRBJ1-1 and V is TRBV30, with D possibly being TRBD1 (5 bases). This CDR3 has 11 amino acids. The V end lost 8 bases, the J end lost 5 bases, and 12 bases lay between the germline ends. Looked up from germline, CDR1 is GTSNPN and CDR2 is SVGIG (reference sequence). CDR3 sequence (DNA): TGTGCCCTCAACCGGGGGACTGAAGCTTTCTTT. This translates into CALNRGTEAFF. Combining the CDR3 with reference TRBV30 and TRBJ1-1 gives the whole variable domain SQTIHQWPATLVQPVGSPLSLECTVEGTSNPNLYWYRQAAGRGLQLLFYSVGIGQISSEVPQNLSASRPQDRQFILSSKKLLLSDSGFYLCALNRGTEAFFGQGTRLTVV.

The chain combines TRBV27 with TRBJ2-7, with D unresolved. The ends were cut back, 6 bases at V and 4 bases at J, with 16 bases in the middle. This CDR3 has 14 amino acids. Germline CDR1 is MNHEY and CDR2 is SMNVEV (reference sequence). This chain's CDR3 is CASSPHNRRYEQYF. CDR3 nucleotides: TGTGCCAGCAGCCCCCATAACCGTCGGTACGAGCAGTACTTC.

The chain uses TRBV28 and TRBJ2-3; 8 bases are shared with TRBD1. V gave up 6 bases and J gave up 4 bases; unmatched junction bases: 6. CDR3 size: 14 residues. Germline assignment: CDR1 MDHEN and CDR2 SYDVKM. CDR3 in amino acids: CASSHGQGPDTQYF. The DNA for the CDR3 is TGTGCCAGCAGCCACGGACAGGGCCCAGATACGCAGTATTTT.